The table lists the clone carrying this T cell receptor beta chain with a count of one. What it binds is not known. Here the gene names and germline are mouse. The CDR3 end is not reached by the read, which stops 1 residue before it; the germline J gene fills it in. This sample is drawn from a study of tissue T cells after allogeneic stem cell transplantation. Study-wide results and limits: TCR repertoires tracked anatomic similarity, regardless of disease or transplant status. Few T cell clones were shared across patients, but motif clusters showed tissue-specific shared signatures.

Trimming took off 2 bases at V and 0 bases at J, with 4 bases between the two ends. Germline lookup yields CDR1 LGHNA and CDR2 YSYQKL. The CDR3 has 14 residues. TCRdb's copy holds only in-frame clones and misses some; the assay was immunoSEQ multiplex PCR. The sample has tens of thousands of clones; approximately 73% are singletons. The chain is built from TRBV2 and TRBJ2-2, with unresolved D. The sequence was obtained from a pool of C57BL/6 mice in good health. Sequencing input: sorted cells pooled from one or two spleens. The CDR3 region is CASSQQANTGQLYF. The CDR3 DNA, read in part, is TGTGCCAGCAGCCAACAAGCAAACACCGGGCAGCTCTAC.